One T cell receptor beta chain is described in this entry. This sample was taken from a study of molecular identifiers for immune sequencing clone quantification. Sorted cell numbers of about 17,000 to 1,000,000, with 10%, 30% or 50% RNA, served as input for naive CD8 libraries. Methods described previously, with TCR primers listed, were used for bulk TCR libraries. MiXCR, run by TCRdb on the PCR reads, gives a single entry per CDR3 protein. The sample records 79,000 or so distinct CDR3 sequences, about 23% being singletons. Losses at the gene ends were 8 bases for V and 5 bases for J; bases not matched to a gene: 9. Germline V gene lookup returns CDR1 LNHDA and CDR2 SQIVND (reference sequence). CDR3 length: 15 residues.

This receptor was identified in a human donor in good health. Some libraries in this study had Jurkat cell RNA spiked in. The chain recombines TRBV19 with TRBJ2-1; 10 nucleotides line up with TRBD2. Sequenced: naive CD8+ T cells from blood, with Jurkat cell RNA spiked in. The subset: FACS-sorted CD8+CD4-CCR7+CD45RA+ naive T cells. CDR3 coding DNA: TGTGCCAGTGGGAGAGCGGGAGGGCTTCACAATGAGCAGTTCTTC. Translation: CASGRAGGLHNEQFF.